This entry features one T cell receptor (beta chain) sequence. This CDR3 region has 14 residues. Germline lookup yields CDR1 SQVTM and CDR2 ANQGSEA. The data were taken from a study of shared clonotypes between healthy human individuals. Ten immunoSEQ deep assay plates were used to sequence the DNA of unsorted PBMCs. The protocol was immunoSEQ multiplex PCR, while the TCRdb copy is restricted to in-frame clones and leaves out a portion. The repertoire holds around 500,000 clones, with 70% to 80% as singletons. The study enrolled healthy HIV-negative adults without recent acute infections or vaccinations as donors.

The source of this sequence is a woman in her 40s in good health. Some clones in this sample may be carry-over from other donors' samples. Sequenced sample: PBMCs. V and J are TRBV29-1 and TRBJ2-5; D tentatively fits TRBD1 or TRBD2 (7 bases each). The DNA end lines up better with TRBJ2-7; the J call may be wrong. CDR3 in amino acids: CSVAGGDTSYEQYF. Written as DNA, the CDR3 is TGCAGCGTTGCAGGGGGGGACACATCCTACGAGCAGTACTTC.